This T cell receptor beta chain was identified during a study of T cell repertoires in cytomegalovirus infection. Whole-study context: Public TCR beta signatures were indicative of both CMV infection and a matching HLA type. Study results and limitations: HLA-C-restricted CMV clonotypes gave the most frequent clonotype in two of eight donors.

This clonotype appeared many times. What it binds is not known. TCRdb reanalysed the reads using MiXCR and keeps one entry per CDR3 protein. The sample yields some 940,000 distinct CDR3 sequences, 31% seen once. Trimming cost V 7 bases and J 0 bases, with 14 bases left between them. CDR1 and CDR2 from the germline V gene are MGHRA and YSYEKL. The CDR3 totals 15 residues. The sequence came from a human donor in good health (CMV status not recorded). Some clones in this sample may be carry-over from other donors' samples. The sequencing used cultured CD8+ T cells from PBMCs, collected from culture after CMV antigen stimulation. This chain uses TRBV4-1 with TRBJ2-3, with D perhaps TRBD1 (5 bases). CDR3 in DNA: TGCGCCAGCACGTTGACAGAGCAAAGCACAGATACGCAGTATTTT. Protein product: CASTLTEQSTDTQYF.